Below, one T cell receptor beta chain is given with its context. The antigen remains unidentified. This entry comes from a study of T-cell memory formation after mild COVID-19. Study-level background: The TCR clusters were mostly specific to one donor.

Notes on the study in general: Cross-reactive memory appears to have joined, as suggested by some responding clones showing up in pre-infection memory.

TCRdb re-analysed the 5' RACE reads in MiXCR, keeping a single row per CDR3 protein. The sample contains fewer than 60,000 distinct CDR3 sequences, 28% of which appear only once. Sequenced sample: PBMCs or a T cell subset sorted from them (not recorded which). The receptor was derived from a man younger than 35 who had mild COVID-19 (a few samples of this study predate the infection). Cell type and time point are not known.

CDR3 loop: CASSYSPGAANTEAFF. CDR3 nucleotides: TGTGCCAGCAGTTACTCTCCAGGGGCCGCTAACACTGAAGCTTTCTTT. The rearrangement joins TRBV6-5 to TRBJ1-1; D possibly corresponds to TRBD1 (6 bases). Per germline, CDR1 MNHEY and CDR2 SVGAGI. Deletions cut 0 bases from V and 2 bases from J, with 13 bases between. This CDR3 contains 16 residues.